A single sample gave rise to the 32 T cell receptor beta chains below, sequenced in a study of shared clonotypes between healthy human individuals. Measured with immunoSEQ multiplex PCR; TCRdb has only the in-frame clones, and not every one. The sample yields 2 million or so clones, 90% to 95% seen once. Sample: naive CD4+ T cells sorted from blood. Described subset: CD45RA+ positively selected. These receptors originate from a man in his late teens or twenties in good health.

The chain has TRBV21-1 and TRBJ1-1; TRBD1 is taken as the D call from the table, unchecked against the DNA. TRBV21-1 is labeled a pseudogene. The CDR3 covers 14 residues. DNA of the CDR3: TGTGCCAGCAGCAAAGTTGTCAGGAACACTGAAGCTTTCTTT. Amino acids: CASSKVVRNTEAFF.

This clone was found once. The chain has TRBV9 and TRBJ2-2; 8 nucleotides align to TRBD1. Germline CDR1 SGDLS, CDR2 YYNGEE. CDR3 length: 14 amino acids. Trimming at V came to 3 bases and at J to 6 bases, leaving 4 bases not matched to a gene. CDR3 sequence (DNA): TGTGCCAGCAGCGGCCGGACAGGGTCCGGGGAGCTGTTTTTT. It translates to CASSGRTGSGELFF.

This chain connects TRBV7-3 to TRBJ2-5; 7 nucleotides match TRBD2. This CDR3 comprises 15 residues. Trimming removed 5 bases from V and 7 bases from J; junction bases left unmatched: 13. CDR1 is SGHTA, CDR2 FQGTGA, per germline. This chain's CDR3 is CASSPGGTTGSTQYF. In DNA form, the CDR3 reads TGTGCCAGCAGCCCCGGGGGGACTACCGGTTCGACCCAGTACTTC.

This rearrangement joins TRBV30 to TRBJ1-3; unclear D gene. V lost 3 bases to trimming and J lost 3 bases, with 12 bases between them. The CDR3 is 14 residues long. CDR1 is GTSNPN, CDR2 SVGIG, per germline (reference sequence). CDR3 DNA sequence: TGTGCCTGGAGGGAGACCGAGCTTGGAAACACCATATATTTT. As protein: CAWRETELGNTIYF.

The rearrangement uses TRBV4-3 and TRBJ1-6; weak D call: TRBD1 (5 bases). V lost 1 base, J lost 7 bases, and 11 bases lay in between. CDR3 length: 15 amino acids. Germline CDR1 is LGHNA and CDR2 is YSLEER. CDR3 nucleotide sequence: TGCGCCAGCAGCCAAGGTCGGCAGGGAAATTCACCCCTCCACTTT. Protein sequence: CASSQGRQGNSPLHF.

The chain employs TRBV6-6 and TRBJ1-5, with D possibly matching TRBD1 (5 bases). Germline loops: CDR1 MNHNY, CDR2 SVGAGI (reference sequence). V was trimmed by 8 bases and J by 0 bases, leaving 17 bases between them. The CDR3 sequence is 16 residues long. Here the CDR3 reads CASSKSWDGSNQPQHF. Written as DNA, the CDR3 is TGTGCCAGCTCAAAAAGTTGGGACGGTAGCAATCAGCCCCAGCATTTT.

Notes on this clone: Other DNA sequences of this sample code for an identical CDR3. This chain uses TRBV9 with TRBJ2-5; the D is unclear. The CDR3 has 14 amino acids. Trimming cost V 0 bases and J 2 bases, with 8 bases left between them. CDR1 and CDR2 from the germline V gene are SGDLS and YYNGEE. This CDR3 reads CASSVDPRQETQYF. Written as DNA, the CDR3 is TGTGCCAGCAGCGTAGATCCCAGGCAAGAGACCCAGTACTTC.

The V call is TRBV4-3, the J call TRBJ2-7; possibly TRBD2 for D (6 bases). V was clipped by 1 base and J by 4 bases, with 11 bases between them. Germline V gene lookup returns CDR1 LGHNA and CDR2 YSLEER. The CDR3 runs to 14 residues. The CDR3 bases are TGCGCCAGCAGCCAAGGATGGAGGGGTTACGAGCAGTACTTC. As protein: CASSQGWRGYEQYF.

This chain uses TRBV2 with TRBJ2-1; weak D call: TRBD1 (7 bases). V lost 1 base, J lost 7 bases, and 14 bases lay in between. The CDR3 totals 15 residues. Germline V gene sequence: CDR1 SNHLY, CDR2 FYNNEI. The CDR3 DNA reads as TGTGCCAGCAGTGAAGGGCAGGGGGGCTTTAATGAGCAGTTCTTC. Translating it yields CASSEGQGGFNEQFF.

V usage is TRBV19 and J usage is TRBJ1-2; 7 bases fit TRBD1. J gave up 3 bases and V 6 bases, and 7 bases lay outside the gene matches. CDR3 size: 14 residues. Germline V gives CDR1 LNHDA, CDR2 SQIVND (reference sequence). The CDR3 nucleotides are TGTGCCAGTAGACAGACAGGGAACCACTATGGCTACACCTTC. As protein: CASRQTGNHYGYTF.

For the CDR3, the DNA is TGTGCCAGCAGCCACGGGGACAGGGGGCTATCTGGCTACACCTTC. This codes for CASSHGDRGLSGYTF. The chain has TRBV6-6 and TRBJ1-2; 12 bases are shared with TRBD1. The trim removed 6 bases at V and 7 bases at J, leaving 9 bases unmatched. The CDR3 contains 15 residues. Germline-derived CDR1 and CDR2 are MNHNY and SVGAGI (reference sequence).

The rearrangement links TRBV29-1 to TRBJ2-1; 9 bases line up with TRBD2. The CDR3 length is 14 residues. The V and J ends lost 2 bases and 4 bases, in that order; junction bases with no gene match: 3. Germline-derived CDR1 and CDR2 are SQVTM and ANQGSEA. The CDR3 sequence: CSVELSGRYNEQFF. The DNA of the CDR3 is TGCAGCGTTGAACTCAGCGGGAGGTACAATGAGCAGTTCTTC.

The V gene is TRBV6-5, the J gene TRBJ2-1; 9 bases are shared with TRBD2. Germline V gene lookup returns CDR1 MNHEY and CDR2 SVGAGI. With V trimmed by 8 bases and J by 2 bases, 7 bases remained unmatched. The CDR3 totals 15 residues. CDR3 DNA: TGTGCCAGCGGAGAGACTAGCGGCACCTACAATGAGCAGTTCTTC. Residues: CASGETSGTYNEQFF.

The rearrangement links TRBV23-1 to TRBJ1-5, with D tentatively TRBD1 (6 bases). TRBV23-1 is annotated as an ORF whose role is uncertain. The CDR3 contains 14 residues. V gave up 4 bases and J gave up 6 bases, with 13 bases separating them. The CDR3 protein is CASSRQDGGQPQHF. CDR3 DNA sequence: TGCGCCAGCAGTCGACAGGATGGGGGTCAGCCCCAGCATTTT.

The chain carries TRBV18 and TRBJ1-2, with TRBD1 identical over 12 bases. V trimming: 5 bases; J trimming: 8 bases; junction bases outside the gene matches: 6. Germline values: CDR1 KGHSH, CDR2 LQKENI. The CDR3 is made up of 14 amino acids. DNA for the CDR3: TGTGCCAGCTCAGAGGGACAGGGGGCGATCGGCTACACCTTC. Its protein is CASSEGQGAIGYTF.

A single count supports this clone. The chain couples TRBV6-6 to TRBJ2-7; tentative D call: TRBD1 (6 bases). This CDR3 is 14 amino acids long. Germline V gene lookup returns CDR1 MNHNY and CDR2 SVGAGI (reference sequence). The V end was cut by 6 bases, the J end by 2 bases, with 14 bases between. The chain's CDR3 is CASRLQGIAYEQYF. The CDR3 DNA is TGTGCCAGCAGGCTACAGGGAATTGCCTACGAGCAGTACTTC.

The J gene is TRBJ1-2, the V gene TRBV5-1, with TRBD1 matching over 9 bases. In germline, CDR1 is SGHRS, CDR2 YFSETQ. This CDR3 has 15 amino acids. V dropped 7 bases and J dropped 0; count of bases not matched to a gene: 7. This chain's CDR3 is CASGETGGTNYGYTF. The CDR3 DNA sequence: TGCGCCAGCGGCGAGACAGGGGGGACTAACTATGGCTACACCTTC.

The V and J genes are TRBV28 and TRBJ1-1; 9 positions match TRBD1. Germline V CDR1 and CDR2: MDHEN, SYDVKM. The CDR3 runs to 14 residues. V shed 4 bases and J 5 bases; nucleotides not matched to a gene: 5. DNA for the CDR3: TGTGCCAGCAGTTCATTCGGACAGGGGACTGAAGCTTTCTTT. Its protein product is CASSSFGQGTEAFF.

On this clone: This same CDR3 is encoded by further DNA sequences in the sample. V usage is TRBV29-1 and J usage is TRBJ2-7; the D gene is possibly TRBD2 (5 bases). Germline loops: CDR1 SQVTM, CDR2 ANQGSEA. The V gene lost 4 bases and the J gene lost 2 bases, with 9 bases spanning the gap. The length of the CDR3 is 12 residues. The CDR3 region has the DNA TGCAGCGTTGCTCCGGGAACCTACGAGCAGTACTTC. Encoded protein: CSVAPGTYEQYF.

The chain employs TRBV6-1 and TRBJ2-7; 12 bases align to TRBD2. The CDR3 is 14 residues long. The junction had 8 bases not matched to a gene; V was cut back by 7 bases and J by 7 bases. Germline V gene sequence: CDR1 MNHNS, CDR2 SASEGT. As DNA, the CDR3 is TGTGCCAGCAATCGACTAGCGGGAGAAGGTGAGCAGTACTTC. This translates into CASNRLAGEGEQYF.

This clone came up once. Additional DNA sequences in this sample encode the identical CDR3. This chain connects TRBV20-1 to TRBJ2-1; the D is unclear. This CDR3 spans 10 amino acids. V was trimmed by 6 bases and J by 4 bases, leaving 4 bases between them. The germline gives CDR1 DFQATT, CDR2 SNEGSKA (reference sequence). In nucleotides, the CDR3 is TGCAGTGCACCTTACAATGAGCAGTTCTTC. This codes for CSAPYNEQFF.

The chain is built from TRBV7-2 and TRBJ2-1, with D uncertain. The CDR3 has 14 amino acids. The V and J ends lost 4 bases and 6 bases respectively, with 13 bases between them. Germline V gene data show CDR1 as SGHTA and CDR2 as FQGNSA. CDR3 region: CASSWARTTNEQFF. The CDR3 nucleotides are TGTGCCAGCAGCTGGGCCCGGACCACCAATGAGCAGTTCTTC.

The chain links TRBV5-4 to TRBJ2-7; D might be TRBD1 (6 bases). The CDR3 runs 14 residues. V lost 4 bases and J lost 3, with 14 bases in between. Germline V gene lookup returns CDR1 SGHNT and CDR2 YYREEE (reference sequence). In DNA, the CDR3 is TGTGCCAGCAGCAGTACAGGGAAAGGCTACGAGCAGTACTTC. It is translated as CASSSTGKGYEQYF.

The chain has TRBV2 and TRBJ2-6; weak D call: TRBD1 (5 bases). The V end lost 6 bases, the J end lost 3 bases, and 15 bases lay between the germline ends. The CDR3 loop spans 16 amino acids. CDR1 and CDR2 from the germline V gene are SNHLY and FYNNEI. The CDR3 bases are TGTGCCAGCAGCTTTACAGGTTCTCTTGGGGCCAACGTCCTGACTTTC. Encoded protein: CASSFTGSLGANVLTF.

J is TRBJ2-7 and V is TRBV19, with unresolved D. V was pared by 9 bases and J by 3 bases, with 15 bases between. The CDR3 loop spans 13 amino acids. Germline CDR1 is LNHDA and CDR2 is SQIVND (reference sequence). The CDR3: CARRPGSNYEQYF. The CDR3 nucleotides read TGTGCCAGGCGGCCGGGCTCGAACTACGAGCAGTACTTC.

The V call is TRBV6-5, the J call TRBJ2-5, with TRBD1 identical over 10 bases. V gave up 4 bases and J gave up 9 bases; unmatched junction bases: 8. Germline CDR1 reads MNHEY; CDR2 reads SVGAGI. The CDR3 has 14 amino acids. The CDR3 DNA is TGTGCCAGCAGTTTGCTTCAGGGGACAGGGGCCCAGTACTTC. This sequence encodes CASSLLQGTGAQYF.

The J gene is TRBJ1-1, the V gene TRBV7-9; D is possibly TRBD1 (6 bases). The germline V gene has CDR1 SEHNR and CDR2 FQNEAQ (reference sequence). Trimming took off 5 bases at V and 7 bases at J, with 8 bases between the two ends. CDR3 size: 11 residues. CDR3 residues: CASSDRFEAFF. The CDR3 DNA is TGTGCCAGCAGCGACAGGTTTGAAGCTTTCTTT.

The sample holds one count of this clone. The same CDR3 can be traced to other DNA sequences in this sample. This sequence joins TRBV6-5 and TRBJ1-5; D perhaps matches TRBD1 (6 bases). The CDR3 is 14 residues long. The V gene's germline CDR1 is MNHEY and CDR2 SVGAGI. The ends were cut back, 2 bases at V and 6 bases at J, with 11 bases in the middle. The CDR3 nucleotides are TGTGCCAGCAGTTACGGGGGGGCGGGTCAGCCCCAGCATTTT. Amino acid sequence: CASSYGGAGQPQHF.

Concerning this clone itself: This same CDR3 is encoded by further DNA sequences in the sample. The chain carries TRBV10-3 and TRBJ2-3; D uncertain. The V gene's germline CDR1 is ENHRY and CDR2 SYGVKD. Trimming left V 4 bases short and J 6 bases short, with 5 bases between. The CDR3 is 11 residues long. DNA of the CDR3: TGTGCCATCAGTGGGTCGGATACGCAGTATTTT. It yields the protein CAISGSDTQYF.

This chain uses TRBV29-1 with TRBJ2-2; a possible D gene is TRBD2 (6 bases). Between the trimmed V and J ends, which lost 6 bases and 6 bases, there was a span of 17 bases. The CDR3 has 14 residues. CDR1 is SQVTM and CDR2 is ANQGSEA in the germline V gene. The CDR3 DNA reads TGCAGCGTAGGTAGCGGTACTTCTCCCGGGGAGCTGTTTTTT. This gives the protein CSVGSGTSPGELFF.

The CDR3 DNA reads TGTGCCAGCAGCCATACTAGCGGGGGGGCCAACTACGAGCAGTACTTC. Translating it yields CASSHTSGGANYEQYF. The chain is built from TRBV14 and TRBJ2-7, with TRBD2 matching 13 bases. V lost 3 bases, J lost 3 bases, and 5 bases stayed unmatched. The germline V gene encodes CDR1 SGHDN and CDR2 FVKESK. CDR3 length: 16 residues.

V usage is TRBV6-5 and J usage is TRBJ1-2; D is undetermined. The germline V gene has CDR1 MNHEY and CDR2 SVGAGI. The CDR3 runs 13 residues. Trimming pared 3 bases from V and 3 bases from J, leaving 8 bases between. Written as DNA, the CDR3 is TGTGCCAGCAGTTATCGTACATACTATGGCTACACCTTC. Its protein product is CASSYRTYYGYTF.